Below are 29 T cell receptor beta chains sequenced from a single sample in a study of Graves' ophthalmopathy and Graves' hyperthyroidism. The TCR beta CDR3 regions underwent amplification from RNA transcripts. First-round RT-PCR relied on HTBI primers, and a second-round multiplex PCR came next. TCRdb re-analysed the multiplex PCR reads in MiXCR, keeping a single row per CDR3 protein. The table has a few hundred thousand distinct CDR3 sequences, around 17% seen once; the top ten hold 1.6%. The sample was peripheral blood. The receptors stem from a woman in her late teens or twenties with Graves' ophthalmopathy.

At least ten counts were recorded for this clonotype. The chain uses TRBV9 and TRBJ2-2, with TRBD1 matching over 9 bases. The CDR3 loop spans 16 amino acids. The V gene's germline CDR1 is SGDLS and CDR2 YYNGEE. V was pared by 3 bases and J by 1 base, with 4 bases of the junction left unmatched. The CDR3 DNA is TGTGCCAGCAGCGCCCGGGACAGGGAGAACACCGGGGAGCTGTTTTTT. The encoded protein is CASSARDRENTGELFF.

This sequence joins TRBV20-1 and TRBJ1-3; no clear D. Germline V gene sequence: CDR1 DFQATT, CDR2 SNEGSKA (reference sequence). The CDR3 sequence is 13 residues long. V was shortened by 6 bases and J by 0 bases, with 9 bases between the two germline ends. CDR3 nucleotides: TGCAGTGCAAGGGCCCTCTCTGGAAACACCATATATTTT. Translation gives CSARALSGNTIYF.

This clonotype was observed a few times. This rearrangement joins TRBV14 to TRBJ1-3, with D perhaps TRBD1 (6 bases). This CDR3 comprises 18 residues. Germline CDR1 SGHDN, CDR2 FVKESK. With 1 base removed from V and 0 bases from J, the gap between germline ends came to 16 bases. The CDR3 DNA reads TGTGCCAGCAGCCAAGTGAGAGGGGGAGTTTACTCTGGAAACACCATATATTTT. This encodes CASSQVRGGVYSGNTIYF.

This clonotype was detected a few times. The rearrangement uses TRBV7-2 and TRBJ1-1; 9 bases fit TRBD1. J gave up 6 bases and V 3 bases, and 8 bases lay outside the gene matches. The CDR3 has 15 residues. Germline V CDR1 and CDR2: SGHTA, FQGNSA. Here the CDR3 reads CASSFQGGTGSEAFF. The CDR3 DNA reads TGTGCCAGCAGCTTCCAGGGCGGGACAGGGTCTGAAGCTTTCTTT.

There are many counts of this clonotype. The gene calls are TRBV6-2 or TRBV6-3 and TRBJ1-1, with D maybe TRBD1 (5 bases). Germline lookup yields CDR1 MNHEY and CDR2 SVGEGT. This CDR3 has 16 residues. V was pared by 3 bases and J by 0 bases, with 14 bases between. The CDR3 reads CASSYSRGSMNTEAFF. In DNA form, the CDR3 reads TGTGCCAGCAGTTATAGCCGGGGGTCGATGAACACTGAAGCTTTCTTT.

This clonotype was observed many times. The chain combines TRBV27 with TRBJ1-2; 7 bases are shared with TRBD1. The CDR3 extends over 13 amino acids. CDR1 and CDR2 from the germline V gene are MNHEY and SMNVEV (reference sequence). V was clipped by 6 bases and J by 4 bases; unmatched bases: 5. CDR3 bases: TGTGCCAGCAGCAAGACAGGGACCTATGGCTACACCTTC. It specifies CASSKTGTYGYTF.

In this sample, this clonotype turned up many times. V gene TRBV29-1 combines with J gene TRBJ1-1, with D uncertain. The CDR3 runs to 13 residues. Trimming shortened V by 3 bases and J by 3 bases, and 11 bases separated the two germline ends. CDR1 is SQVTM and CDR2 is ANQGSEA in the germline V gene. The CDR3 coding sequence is TGCAGCGTTGACTCGGGTAGGGACACTGAAGCTTTCTTT. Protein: CSVDSGRDTEAFF. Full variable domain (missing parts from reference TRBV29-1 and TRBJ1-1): SAVISQKPSRDICQRGTSLTIQCQVDSQVTMMFWYRQQPGQSLTLIATANQGSEATYESGFVIDKFPISRPNLTFSTLTVSNMSPEDSSIYLCSVDSGRDTEAFFGQGTRLTVV.

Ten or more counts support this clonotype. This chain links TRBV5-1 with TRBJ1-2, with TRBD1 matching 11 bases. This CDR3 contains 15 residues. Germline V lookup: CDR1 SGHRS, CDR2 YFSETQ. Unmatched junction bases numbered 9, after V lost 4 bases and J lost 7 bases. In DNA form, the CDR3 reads TGCGCCAGCAGCGTTCAAGGGACAGGGGGTAGTGGCTACACCTTC. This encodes CASSVQGTGGSGYTF.

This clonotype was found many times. CDR3: CASSAGWGQPQHF. CDR3 DNA: TGTGCCAGCAGCGCAGGGTGGGGGCAGCCCCAGCATTTT. The gene calls are TRBV7-9 and TRBJ1-5, with a tentative D call TRBD1 (5 bases). Germline V gives CDR1 SEHNR, CDR2 FQNEAQ (reference sequence). This CDR3 is 13 amino acids long. Between the trimmed V and J ends, which lost 5 bases and 7 bases, there was a span of 12 bases.

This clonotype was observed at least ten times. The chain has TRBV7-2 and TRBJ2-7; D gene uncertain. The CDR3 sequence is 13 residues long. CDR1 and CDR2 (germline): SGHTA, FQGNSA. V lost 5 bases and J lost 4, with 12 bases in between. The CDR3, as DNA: TGTGCCAGCAGCCCCGGTCCACCGTACGAGCAGTACTTC. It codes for CASSPGPPYEQYF.

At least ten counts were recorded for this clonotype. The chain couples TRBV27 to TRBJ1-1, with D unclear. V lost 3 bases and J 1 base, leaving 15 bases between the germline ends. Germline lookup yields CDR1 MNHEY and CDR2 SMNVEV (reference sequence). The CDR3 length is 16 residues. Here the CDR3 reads CASSLGPFLANTEAFF. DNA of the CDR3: TGTGCCAGCAGTTTGGGTCCCTTTTTAGCGAACACTGAAGCTTTCTTT.

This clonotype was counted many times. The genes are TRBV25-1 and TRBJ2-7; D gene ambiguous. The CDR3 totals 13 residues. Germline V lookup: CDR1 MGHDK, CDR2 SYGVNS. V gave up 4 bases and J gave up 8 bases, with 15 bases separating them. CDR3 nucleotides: TGTGCCAGCAGTGCTGGGTTGGATTCGCAGCAGTACTTC. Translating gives CASSAGLDSQQYF.

In DNA form, the CDR3 reads TGTGCCACCAGTGATTCAACGGGACAGGGTGGAACTGAAGCTTTCTTT. Its protein product is CATSDSTGQGGTEAFF. V and J are TRBV24-1 and TRBJ1-1; TRBD1 matches at 9 bases. The junction had 8 bases not matched to a gene; V was cut back by 2 bases and J by 5 bases. The V gene's germline CDR1 is KGHDR and CDR2 SFDVKD. CDR3 size: 16 residues.

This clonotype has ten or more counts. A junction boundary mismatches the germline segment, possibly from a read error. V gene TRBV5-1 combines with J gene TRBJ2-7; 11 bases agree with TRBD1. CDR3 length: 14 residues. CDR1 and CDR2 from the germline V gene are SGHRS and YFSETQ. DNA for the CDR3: TGTGCCAGCAGCGGGGGACAGGGGGCCTACGAGCAGTACTTC. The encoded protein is CASSGGQGAYEQYF. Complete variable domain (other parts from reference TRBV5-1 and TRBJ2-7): KAGVTQTPRYLIKTRGQQVTLSCSPISGHRSVSWYQQTPGQGLQFLFEYFSETQRNKGNFPGRFSGRQFSNSRSEMNVSTLELGDSALYLCASSGGQGAYEQYFGPGTRLTVT.

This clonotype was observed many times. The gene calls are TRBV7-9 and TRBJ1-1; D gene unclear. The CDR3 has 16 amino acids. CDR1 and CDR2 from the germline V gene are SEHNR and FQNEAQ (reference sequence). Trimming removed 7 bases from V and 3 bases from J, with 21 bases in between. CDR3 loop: CASTDLAGVPDTEAFF. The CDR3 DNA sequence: TGTGCCAGCACCGACCTCGCCGGGGTACCCGACACTGAAGCTTTCTTT.

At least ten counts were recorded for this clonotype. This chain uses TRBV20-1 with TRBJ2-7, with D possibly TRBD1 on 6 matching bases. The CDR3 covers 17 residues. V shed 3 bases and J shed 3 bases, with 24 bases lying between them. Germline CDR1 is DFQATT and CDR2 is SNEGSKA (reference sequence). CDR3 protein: CSASSFGSRGSNYEQYF. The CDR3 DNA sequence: TGCAGTGCTAGTTCATTCGGGTCAAGGGGGTCCAACTACGAGCAGTACTTC.

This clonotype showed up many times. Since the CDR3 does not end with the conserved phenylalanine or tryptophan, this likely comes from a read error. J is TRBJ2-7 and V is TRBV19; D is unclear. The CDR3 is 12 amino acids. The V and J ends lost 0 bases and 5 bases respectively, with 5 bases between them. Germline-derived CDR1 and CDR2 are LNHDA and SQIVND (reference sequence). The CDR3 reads CASSIDGDEQYS. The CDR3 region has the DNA TGTGCCAGTAGTATAGATGGGGACGAGCAGTACTCC.

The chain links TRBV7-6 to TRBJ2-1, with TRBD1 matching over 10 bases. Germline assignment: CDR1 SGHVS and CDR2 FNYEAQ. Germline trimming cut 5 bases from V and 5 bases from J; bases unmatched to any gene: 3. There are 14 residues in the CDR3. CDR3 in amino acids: CASSPGTGDNEQFF. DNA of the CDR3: TGTGCCAGCAGCCCGGGGACAGGGGACAATGAGCAGTTCTTC.

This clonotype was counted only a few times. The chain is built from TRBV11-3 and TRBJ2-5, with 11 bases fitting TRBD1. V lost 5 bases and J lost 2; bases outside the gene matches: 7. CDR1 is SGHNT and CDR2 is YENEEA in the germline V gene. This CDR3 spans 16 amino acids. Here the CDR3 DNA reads TGTGCCAGCAGCCCCCGGACAGGGGGCGATCAAGAGACCCAGTACTTC. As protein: CASSPRTGGDQETQYF.

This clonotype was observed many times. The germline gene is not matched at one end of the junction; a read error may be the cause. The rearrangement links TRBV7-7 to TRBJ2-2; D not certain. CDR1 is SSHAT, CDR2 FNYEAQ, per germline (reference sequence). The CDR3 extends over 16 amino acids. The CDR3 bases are TGTGCTAGCAGCTTAGAAATTGGGCAGGTCCCCGGGGAGCTGTTTTTT. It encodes CASSLEIGQVPGELFF.

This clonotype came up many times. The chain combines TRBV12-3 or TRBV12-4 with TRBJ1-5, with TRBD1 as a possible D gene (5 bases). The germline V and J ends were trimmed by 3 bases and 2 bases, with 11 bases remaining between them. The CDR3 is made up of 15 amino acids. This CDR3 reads CASSLQGRGNQPQHF. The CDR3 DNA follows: TGTGCCAGCAGTTTGCAGGGTAGAGGCAATCAGCCCCAGCATTTT.

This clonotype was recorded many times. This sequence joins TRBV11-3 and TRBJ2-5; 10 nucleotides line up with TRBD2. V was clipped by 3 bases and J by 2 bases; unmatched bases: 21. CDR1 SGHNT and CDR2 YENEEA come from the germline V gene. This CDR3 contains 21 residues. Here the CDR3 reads CASSFSPTLSASGGYQETQYF. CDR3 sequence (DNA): TGTGCCAGCAGCTTCTCCCCCACCTTGTCGGCTAGCGGGGGCTATCAAGAGACCCAGTACTTC.

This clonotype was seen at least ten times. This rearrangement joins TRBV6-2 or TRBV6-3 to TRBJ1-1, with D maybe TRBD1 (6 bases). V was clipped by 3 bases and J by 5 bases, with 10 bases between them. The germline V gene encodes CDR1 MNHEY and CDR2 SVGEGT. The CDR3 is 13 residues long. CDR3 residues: CASSYQGWTEAFF. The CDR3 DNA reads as TGTGCCAGCAGTTATCAGGGGTGGACTGAAGCTTTCTTT.

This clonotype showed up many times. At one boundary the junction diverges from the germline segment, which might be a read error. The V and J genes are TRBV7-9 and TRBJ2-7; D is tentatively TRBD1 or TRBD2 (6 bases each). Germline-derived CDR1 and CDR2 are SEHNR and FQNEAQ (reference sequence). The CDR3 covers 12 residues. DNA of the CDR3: TGTGCCAGCACCTTAAGGGGGGCCGAGCAGTACTTC. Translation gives CASTLRGAEQYF.

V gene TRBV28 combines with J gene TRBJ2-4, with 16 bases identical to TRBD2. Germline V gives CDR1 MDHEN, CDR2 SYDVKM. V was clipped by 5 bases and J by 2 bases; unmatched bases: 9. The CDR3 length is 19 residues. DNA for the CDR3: TGTGCCAGCAGTAAGCCGGGACTAGCGGGAGGGCCGACCAAAAACATTCAGTACTTC. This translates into CASSKPGLAGGPTKNIQYF. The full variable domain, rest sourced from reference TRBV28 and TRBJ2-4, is DVKVTQSSRYLVKRTGEKVFLECVQDMDHENMFWYRQDPGLGLRLIYFSYDVKMKEKGDIPEGYSVSREKKERFSLILESASTNQTSMYLCASSKPGLAGGPTKNIQYFGAGTRLSVL.

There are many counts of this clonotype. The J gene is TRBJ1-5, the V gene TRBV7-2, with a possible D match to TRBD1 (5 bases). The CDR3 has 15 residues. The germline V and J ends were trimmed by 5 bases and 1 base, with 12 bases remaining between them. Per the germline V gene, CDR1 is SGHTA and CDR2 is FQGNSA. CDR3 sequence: CASSRIRDSNQPQHF. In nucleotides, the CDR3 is TGTGCCAGCAGCCGAATCCGGGACAGCAATCAGCCCCAGCATTTT.

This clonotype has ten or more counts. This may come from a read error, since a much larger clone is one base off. Here the CDR3 reads CASSYMGVRETQYF. CDR3 in DNA: TGTGCCAGCAGTTACATGGGGGTTCGAGAGACCCAGTACTTC. The rearrangement joins TRBV6-5 to TRBJ2-5, with D perhaps given as TRBD1 or TRBD2 (5 bases each). Trimming removed 2 bases at V and 4 bases at J, with 11 bases between. Germline V gives CDR1 MNHEY, CDR2 SVGAGI. The CDR3 consists of 14 residues.

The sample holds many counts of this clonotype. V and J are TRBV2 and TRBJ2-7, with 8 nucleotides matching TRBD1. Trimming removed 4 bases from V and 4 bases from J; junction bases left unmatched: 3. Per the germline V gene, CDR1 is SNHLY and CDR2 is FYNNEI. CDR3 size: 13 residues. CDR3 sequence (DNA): TGTGCCAGCAGTGCGGACAGGGTTTACGAGCAGTACTTC. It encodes CASSADRVYEQYF.

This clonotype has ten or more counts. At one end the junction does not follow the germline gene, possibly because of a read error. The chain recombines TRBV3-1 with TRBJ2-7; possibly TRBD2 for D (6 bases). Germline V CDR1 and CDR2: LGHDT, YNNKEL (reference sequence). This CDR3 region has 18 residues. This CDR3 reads CASSHQFPGLAYPYKQYF. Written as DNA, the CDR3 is TGTGCCAGCAGCCATCAATTCCCTGGGCTAGCGTATCCCTACAAGCAGTACTTC.